The rows below give T cell receptor beta chains drawn from one sample of a study of blood T cell repertoires in COVID-19. The protocol was immunoSEQ multiplex PCR, while the TCRdb copy is restricted to in-frame clones and leaves out a portion. The top ten hold approximately 2% of the sample, which has 150,000 to 200,000 clones, 80% to 90% seen once. The sequenced material came from peripheral blood. The receptors derive from a man aged 18 to 29 who had recovered from COVID-19. Both conserved end residues are part of each CDR3. A D gene is named only where the DNA matches it firmly. The listing skips clone size in some rows; elsewhere it reads once, few, many or a size class.

NA TRBD2 TRBJ2-1 TRBV4-3 TGCGCCAGCAGCCAAGAGGGTAGTGCTAGCGGGATGTACAATGAGCAGTTCTTC CASSQEGSASGMYNEQFF
NA NA TRBJ2-1 TRBV7-2 TGTGCCAGCAGCTTAGTCGGGAGCTCCTACAATGAGCAGTTCTTC CASSLVGSSYNEQFF
NA TRBD1 TRBJ2-5 TRBV2 TGTGCCAGCAACTTACAGGGGATCCAAGAGACCCAGTACTTC CASNLQGIQETQYF
NA NA TRBJ1-2 TRBV11-2 TGTGCCAGCAGCTTAGAAGGGAGAGGCTCTGGCTACACCTTC CASSLEGRGSGYTF
NA TRBD1 TRBJ2-1 TRBV24-1 TGTGCCACCAGTCATTCGGGGCCGGGACAGGGGGCTTGGGAGCAGTTCTTC CATSHSGPGQGAWEQFF
NA TRBD1 TRBJ2-7 TRBV7-6 TGTGCCAGCAGCTTGGACAGGGGTAAACAGGGGGAGCAGTACTTC CASSLDRGKQGEQYF
NA NA TRBJ1-1 TRBV7-6 TGTGCCAGCAGCCCGAGGGGGGGAACTGAAGCTTTCTTT CASSPRGGTEAFF
NA NA TRBJ2-7 TRBV18 TGTGCCAGCTCACCACCGGCGTCTCGGGGCTACGAGCAGTACTTC CASSPPASRGYEQYF
NA TRBD2 TRBJ2-5 TRBV7-8 TGTGCCAGCAGCTTGCGGGGGGATAGAGGCCAAGAGACCCAGTACTTC CASSLRGDRGQETQYF
NA NA TRBJ2-1 TRBV9 TGTGCCAGCAGCCAGACTGGCTCCTACAATGAGCAGTTCTTC CASSQTGSYNEQFF
NA NA TRBJ2-1 TRBV4-1 TGCGCCAGCAGCCACTTCTCCTACAATGAGCAGTTCTTC CASSHFSYNEQFF
NA NA TRBJ2-2 TRBV21-1 TGTGCCAGCAGGGCCCCTAGCGGGAGTACGGACACCGGGGAGCTGTTTTTT CASRAPSGSTDTGELFF
NA NA TRBJ2-3 TRBV5-5 TGTGCCAGCAGCTTGGTACCGGTTGGCACAGATACGCAGTATTTT CASSLVPVGTDTQYF
NA TRBD2 TRBJ2-1 TRBV7-7 TGTGCTAGCAGCCCTCTAAGCGGGAGAGGTGATGAGCAGTTCTTC CASSPLSGRGDEQFF
once NA TRBJ2-4 TRBV5-6 TGTGCCAGCAGCTTGGTGGGCGTAAAAAACATTCAGTACTTC CASSLVGVKNIQYF
NA TRBD2 TRBJ2-3 TRBV5-1 TGCGCCAGCAGCTTGTCTCGTGGTAGCGGGAGAAGGGGTGACACGACAGATACGCAGTATTTT CASSLSRGSGRRGDTTDTQYF
medium-sized NA TRBJ2-3 TRBV4-1 TGCGCCAGCAGCCAAATTTTGGCCGTTTACACAGATACGCAGTATTTT CASSQILAVYTDTQYF
NA NA TRBJ2-7 TRBV27 TGTGCCAGCAGTTCCCGAGGGGGTCGCGAGCAGTACTTC CASSSRGGREQYF
NA NA TRBJ2-1 TRBV4-3 TGCGCCAGCAGCCAAGGATTTAGCAGCTACAATGAGCAGTTCTTC CASSQGFSSYNEQFF
NA NA TRBJ1-2 TRBV24-1 TGTGCCACCAGTGCCGACGGGAACTATGGCTACACCTTC CATSADGNYGYTF
NA TRBD1 TRBJ1-2 TRBV27 TGTGCCAGCAGTTTGGCCGGACAGGGTCACTATGGCTACACCTTC CASSLAGQGHYGYTF
NA NA TRBJ1-1 TRBV7-2 TGTGCCAGCAGCTTAGGGCAGAACACTGAAGCTTTCTTT CASSLGQNTEAFF
NA NA TRBJ2-3 TRBV2 TGTGCCAGCAGTGAAGACAGGGCTAGCACAGATACGCAGTATTTT CASSEDRASTDTQYF